These 15 T cell receptor beta chains were all obtained from the same sample, sequenced in a study of blood T cells in healthy people across ages. Using a J-beta primer mix together with a sample-barcoded 5' primer, a second PCR was run for about 6 to 12 cycles. TCRdb ran MiXCR on the 5' RACE reads and lists one entry per CDR3 protein. The sample has over 700,000 distinct CDR3 sequences, roughly 50% seen once; the top ten hold about 42%. Source material: blood. The source is a man at least 80 years old in good health.

The genes are TRBV7-3 and TRBJ2-3; tentative D call: TRBD2 (5 bases). The V end lost 4 bases, the J end lost 8 bases, and 13 bases lay between the germline ends. Germline V gene lookup returns CDR1 SGHTA and CDR2 FQGTGA. This CDR3 region has 13 residues. CDR3 sequence (DNA): TGTGCCAGCAGCTCGGACCACCGGGGTACGCAGTATTTT. Translation gives CASSSDHRGTQYF.

The chain carries TRBV7-6 and TRBJ1-4; 12 positions agree with TRBD1. Germline V gene lookup returns CDR1 SGHVS and CDR2 FNYEAQ. This CDR3 has 15 residues. V gave up 4 bases and J gave up 12 bases; unmatched junction bases: 9. CDR3 in amino acids: CASSSGTGGSRELFF. The CDR3 nucleotides are TGTGCCAGCAGCTCAGGGACAGGGGGCTCGCGCGAACTGTTTTTT.

V and J are TRBV6-6 and TRBJ2-1; weak D call: TRBD2 (6 bases). The V gene's germline CDR1 is MNHNY and CDR2 SVGAGI (reference sequence). Trimming took off 5 bases at V and 0 bases at J, with 17 bases between the two ends. The CDR3 loop spans 17 amino acids. The CDR3 region has the DNA TGTGCCAGCAGTCCCACCCGACTAGGGAGCTCCTACAATGAGCAGTTCTTC. This codes for CASSPTRLGSSYNEQFF.

The rearrangement joins TRBV5-6 to TRBJ2-3; the D is unclear. Germline V gives CDR1 SGHDT, CDR2 YYEEEE. V was trimmed by 4 bases and J by 2 bases, leaving 11 bases between them. The CDR3 is made up of 14 amino acids. The CDR3 is CASSPKGFTDTQYF. As DNA, the CDR3 is TGTGCCAGCAGCCCGAAGGGTTTCACAGATACGCAGTATTTT.

At least ten counts were recorded for this clonotype. This chain uses TRBV7-8 with TRBJ1-5; D possibly corresponds to TRBD1 (5 bases). V was pared by 1 base and J by 9 bases, with 13 bases between. CDR1 SGHVS and CDR2 FQNEAQ come from the germline V gene. The CDR3 spans 14 residues. CDR3 protein: CASSLDAGLRPQHF. The CDR3 nucleotides are TGTGCCAGCAGCTTAGACGCGGGGCTGAGGCCCCAGCATTTT. The entire variable domain, with the rest obtained from reference TRBV7-8 and TRBJ1-5, is as follows: GAGVSQSPRYKVAKRGQDVALRCDPISGHVSLFWYQQALGQGPEFLTYFQNEAQLDKSGLPSDRFFAERPEGSVSTLKIQRTQQEDSAVYLCASSLDAGLRPQHFGDGTRLSIL.

This clonotype turned up a few times. V gene TRBV20-1 combines with J gene TRBJ2-1; TRBD2 is a possible D gene (5 bases). The germline V gene encodes CDR1 DFQATT and CDR2 SNEGSKA (reference sequence). V was cut by 2 bases and J by 8 bases, with 16 bases left in between. This CDR3 comprises 14 residues. In nucleotides, the CDR3 is TGCAGTGCTAGATATAGCCGGGGTCAGGATGAGCAGTTCTTC. This translates into CSARYSRGQDEQFF.

The chain joins TRBV10-3 to TRBJ2-7; 12 nucleotides line up with TRBD2. The length of the CDR3 is 15 residues. The V gene's germline CDR1 is ENHRY and CDR2 SYGVKD. Trimming took 6 bases from V and 2 from J; bases not matched to a gene: 5. The CDR3: CAISRLAGEAYEQYF. The DNA for the CDR3 is TGTGCCATCAGCCGACTAGCGGGAGAGGCCTACGAGCAGTACTTC.

V and J are TRBV10-2 and TRBJ2-3; D is undetermined. The V end lost 1 base, the J end lost 14 bases, and 19 bases lay between the germline ends. CDR3 length: 14 amino acids. Per the germline V gene, CDR1 is WSHSY and CDR2 is SAAADI. CDR3 sequence: CASSEWQLHGYAYF. The CDR3 nucleotides are TGCGCCAGCAGTGAGTGGCAGCTTCACGGATACGCGTATTTT.

The gene calls are TRBV6-1 and TRBJ2-3; D may be TRBD2 (6 bases). Looked up from germline, CDR1 is MNHNS and CDR2 is SASEGT. This CDR3 region has 11 residues. Trimming left V 6 bases short and J 7 bases short, with 8 bases between. As DNA, the CDR3 is TGTGCCAGCAGACTAGCAAATACGCAGTATTTT. The encoded protein is CASRLANTQYF.

The V and J genes are TRBV18 and TRBJ2-1; 7 positions agree with TRBD2. CDR1 and CDR2 (germline): KGHSH, LQKENI. The V and J ends lost 3 bases and 3 bases, in that order; junction bases with no gene match: 2. This CDR3 region has 14 residues. The CDR3 DNA follows: TGTGCCAGCTCACCCTCTAGCGGCTACAATGAGCAGTTCTTC. Its translation: CASSPSSGYNEQFF.

The chain joins TRBV12-3 or TRBV12-4 to TRBJ1-4, with D unresolved. This CDR3 has 16 amino acids. The V gene lost 3 bases and the J gene lost 8 bases, with 19 bases spanning the gap. CDR3 DNA: TGTGCCAGCAGTTTTTGGTCTGGCAACCAGGAAGAAAAACTGTTTTTT. As protein: CASSFWSGNQEEKLFF.

In nucleotides, the CDR3 is TGCAGTGCTAGCCCTCTCAGGGGGCAAAACGAGCAGTACTTC. This gives the protein CSASPLRGQNEQYF. The chain employs TRBV20-1 and TRBJ2-7, with TRBD1 matching over 8 bases. CDR1 and CDR2 from the germline V gene are DFQATT and SNEGSKA (reference sequence). The CDR3 has 14 amino acids. The trim removed 3 bases at V and 5 bases at J, leaving 9 bases unmatched.

The V gene is TRBV7-3, the J gene TRBJ2-1, with TRBD2 as a possible D gene (6 bases). This CDR3 spans 15 amino acids. V was cut by 4 bases and J by 0 bases, with 10 bases left in between. Germline assignment: CDR1 SGHTA and CDR2 FQGTGA. This chain's CDR3 is CASSWDWSSYNEQFF. DNA for the CDR3: TGTGCCAGCAGCTGGGACTGGAGCTCCTACAATGAGCAGTTCTTC. The complete variable domain, with remaining parts taken from reference TRBV7-3 and TRBJ2-1, reads GAGVSQTPSNKVTEKGKYVELRCDPISGHTALYWYRQSLGQGPEFLIYFQGTGAADDSGLPNDRFFAVRPEGSVSTLKIQRTERGDSAVYLCASSWDWSSYNEQFFGPGTRLTVL.

This clonotype turned up a few times. CDR3 in DNA: TGTGCCAGCAGTTATGACTCCTACGAGCAGTACTTC. It specifies CASSYDSYEQYF. The gene calls are TRBV28 and TRBJ2-7; D not resolved. The CDR3 is 12 residues long. The germline CDR1 and CDR2 sequences are MDHEN and SYDVKM. The ends were cut back, 4 bases at V and 0 bases at J, with 4 bases in the middle.

V is TRBV30 and J is TRBJ1-2, with a tentative D call TRBD1 (5 bases). The CDR3 loop spans 14 amino acids. Germline lookup yields CDR1 GTSNPN and CDR2 SVGIG (reference sequence). Trimming left V 0 bases short and J 8 bases short, with 16 bases between. The CDR3 loop is CAWSVLGGGKGYTF. Here the CDR3 DNA reads TGTGCCTGGAGTGTACTCGGGGGGGGGAAAGGCTACACCTTC. Using reference TRBV30 and TRBJ1-2 for the parts outside the CDR3, the full variable domain is SQTIHQWPATLVQPVGSPLSLECTVEGTSNPNLYWYRQAAGRGLQLLFYSVGIGQISSEVPQNLSASRPQDRQFILSSKKLLLSDSGFYLCAWSVLGGGKGYTFGSGTRLTVV.